The TCR beta chain described here comes from a study of blood T cell repertoires in COVID-19. For the study at large: PBMCs, B-cell-depleted T cells, or T cells were the source of the cDNA or gDNA that made up the material.

Generated by immunoSEQ multiplex PCR, the TCRdb table keeps only in-frame clones and is missing some. The table records about 46,000 clones, around 82% of them present only once. CDR1 and CDR2 from the germline V gene are MNHNY and SVGAGI (reference sequence). CDR3 size: 15 residues. V was pared by 8 bases and J by 3 bases, with 9 bases of the junction left unmatched. The V and J genes are TRBV6-6 and TRBJ1-5; 8 nucleotides line up with TRBD1. This sequence was found in a woman over 75 with acute or convalescent COVID-19. Sample: peripheral blood. The chain's CDR3 is CASRSNRGSNQPQHF. CDR3 nucleotides: TGTGCCAGCCGCAGTAACAGGGGGTCCAATCAGCCCCAGCATTTT.